The source of this T cell receptor beta chain is a study of blood T cell repertoires in COVID-19. In germline, CDR1 is SGHNT, CDR2 YYREEE (reference sequence). This CDR3 is built from 13 residues. V was trimmed by 0 bases and J by 4 bases, leaving 7 bases between them. Sequencing was performed with immunoSEQ multiplex PCR; in TCRdb, only in-frame clones are kept and a portion is missing. The sample consists of tens of thousands of clones, almost 85% of them appearing once. The V and J genes are TRBV5-4 and TRBJ2-5, with D perhaps TRBD1 (6 bases). The clonotype comes from a human donor in a cohort sampled during active COVID-19. The sequencing sample was made of peripheral blood. The CDR3 sequence: CASSLGGGETQYF. CDR3 sequence (DNA): TGTGCCAGCAGCTTGGGAGGGGGAGAGACCCAGTACTTC.